Listed below are T cell receptor beta chains from one sample, sequenced in a study of PD-L1 blockade in urothelial cancer. Profiling relied on immunoSEQ multiplex PCR, and the TCRdb table lists in-frame clones only, not all of them. The repertoire holds about 72,000 clones, with around 86% as singletons. Source: PBMCs, taken around atezolizumab (anti-PD-L1) treatment. Receptors originate from a man in his fifties or sixties with urothelial cancer. CDR3s include the opening cysteine and the closing phenylalanine or tryptophan. Each record gives: V gene, J gene, CDR3 length, clone size, D gene, CDR3 DNA, CDR3 protein. D genes are given only for firm matches. Some rows mark clone size as missing; the rest say once, few, many or name a class of expanded clone.

>TRBV11-1|TRBJ2-1|15|-|TRBD2
TGTGCCAGCAGCCCTGAGCGGGGGGGCTACAATGAGCAGTTCTTC
CASSPERGGYNEQFF
>TRBV7-6|TRBJ2-7|12|-|-
TGTGCCAGCAGCTTGAGGGGGTCTGGGCAGTACTTC
CASSLRGSGQYF
>TRBV14|TRBJ2-7|15|-|TRBD1
TGTGCCAGCAGCCACCTCAGGGGGCTGGGGTACGAGCAGTACTTC
CASSHLRGLGYEQYF
>TRBV5-1|TRBJ2-6|15|-|TRBD1
TGCGCCAGCAGCTTCCAGGGGGCTGGGGCCAACGTCCTGACTTTC
CASSFQGAGANVLTF
>TRBV7-8|TRBJ1-2|12|-|TRBD1
TGTGCCAGCTCGGGACAGAACTATGGCTACACCTTC
CASSGQNYGYTF
>TRBV2|TRBJ2-7|16|-|-
TGTGCCAGCAGTGAATTCTGGATCGCGGGACAGTACGAGCAGTACTTC
CASSEFWIAGQYEQYF
>TRBV6-1|TRBJ2-2|14|-|-
TGTGCCAGCAGTGAGGTACAGGGCACCGGGGAGCTGTTTTTT
CASSEVQGTGELFF
>TRBV18|TRBJ2-3|15|once|TRBD1
TGTGCCAGCTCAGCCGACAGGGGAACCACAGATACGCAGTATTTT
CASSADRGTTDTQYF
>TRBV29-1|TRBJ1-1|12|-|-
TGCAGCGTTGCGGGATGGGACACTGAAGCTTTCTTT
CSVAGWDTEAFF
>TRBV2|TRBJ1-1|13|-|-
TGTGCCACCGGGACAACTTCTAACACTGAAGCTTTCTTT
CATGTTSNTEAFF
>TRBV19|TRBJ2-7|13|-|-
TGTGCCAGTAGTATGAGGGCGCAGTACGAGCAGTACTTC
CASSMRAQYEQYF
>TRBV2|TRBJ1-4|14|-|-
TGTGCCAGCAGTCGAGGCAGGGGTAATGAAAAACTGTTTTTT
CASSRGRGNEKLFF
>TRBV14|TRBJ2-2|12|-|-
TGTGCCAGCAGCCAAGTTATCGGGGAGCTGTTTTTT
CASSQVIGELFF
>TRBV11-3|TRBJ2-1|15|-|TRBD2
TGTGCCAGCAGCTTATCGGGCGGGGGGTTCAATGAGCAGTTCTTC
CASSLSGGGFNEQFF
>TRBV7-3|TRBJ1-1|13|-|-
TGTGCCAGCAGCTCACAGGAGAACACTGAAGCTTTCTTT
CASSSQENTEAFF
>TRBV6-6|TRBJ2-1|15|-|TRBD2
TGTGCCAGCAGTCGTAGCGGGGGAGTCTACAATGAGCAGTTCTTC
CASSRSGGVYNEQFF
>TRBV5-4|TRBJ1-6|14|-|-
TGTGCCAGCAGCTTGGAACGTAGTCGATCACCCCTCCACTTT
CASSLERSRSPLHF
>TRBV6-5|TRBJ2-1|15|-|TRBD2
TGTGCCAGCAGGGTAGCGGGGGGCACCTACAATGAGCAGTTCTTC
CASRVAGGTYNEQFF
>TRBV11-2|TRBJ2-1|16|-|TRBD1
TGTGCCAGCAGCCCAGGGGGCAGGGTTTCCTACAATGAGCAGTTCTTC
CASSPGGRVSYNEQFF
>TRBV7-9|TRBJ2-5|14|-|TRBD2
TGTGCCAGCAGCTTAGCGAGCGGGGTAGAGACCCAGTACTTC
CASSLASGVETQYF
>TRBV10-3|TRBJ2-4|16|-|TRBD2
TGTGCCACCGGACTAGCGGCGACGACAGCCAAAAACATTCAGTACTTC
CATGLAATTAKNIQYF
>TRBV15|TRBJ2-4|16|-|TRBD1
TGTGCCACCAGCGGCGGGACAGGGGTGACCAAAAACATTCAGTACTTC
CATSGGTGVTKNIQYF
>TRBV19|TRBJ2-6|17|once|-
TGTGCCAGTAGGGATGACAGGTTTCTCTCTGGGGCCAACGTCCTGACTTTC
CASRDDRFLSGANVLTF
>TRBV6-5|TRBJ1-3|16|-|TRBD1
TGTGCCAGCAGTTACTCTGCACACAGGGGGGTAAACACCATATATTTT
CASSYSAHRGVNTIYF
>TRBV19|TRBJ2-7|13|-|-
TGTGCCAGTAGCGACAGAGCCTCCTACGAGCAGTACTTC
CASSDRASYEQYF
>TRBV29-1|TRBJ1-1|13|-|-
TGCAGCGTTGTATGGACACCGAACACTGAAGCTTTCTTT
CSVVWTPNTEAFF
>TRBV19|TRBJ1-5|13|-|-
TGTGCCAGTAGTATGGACTCGAATCAGCCCCAGCATTTT
CASSMDSNQPQHF
>TRBV5-1|TRBJ1-2|17|-|-
TGCGCCAGCAGCCCGCTGACAGGCCGACAAGCTAACTATGGCTACACCTTC
CASSPLTGRQANYGYTF
>TRBV7-8|TRBJ1-5|14|-|-
TGTGCCAGCAGCCCTCACAGGGTCTGGCAGCCCCAGCATTTT
CASSPHRVWQPQHF
>TRBV5-1|TRBJ1-2|15|-|-
TGCGCCAGCAGCTTGGTGACAGATTCCAAATATGGCTACACCTTC
CASSLVTDSKYGYTF
>TRBV10-2|TRBJ2-1|11|-|-
TGCGCCAGCAGTGTACAAAATGAGCAGTTCTTC
CASSVQNEQFF
>TRBV18|TRBJ2-1|15|few|-
TGTGCCAGCTCACAGGGGAGGGGGTTATACAATGAGCAGTTCTTC
CASSQGRGLYNEQFF
>TRBV29-1|TRBJ1-1|19|-|TRBD1
TGCAGCGTTGAACCTCGATTACCACTTGGACAGGGGGAGAACACTGAAGCTTTCTTT
CSVEPRLPLGQGENTEAFF
>TRBV11-3|TRBJ2-1|18|-|TRBD2
TGTGCCAGCAGCTTCGCCGGGACTAGCGGGGGGACCTACAATGAGCAGTTCTTC
CASSFAGTSGGTYNEQFF
>TRBV19|TRBJ2-3|16|-|-
TGTGCCAGTAGTGGGGCTAGACAGCCTAGCACAGATACGCAGTATTTT
CASSGARQPSTDTQYF
>TRBV6-5|TRBJ1-5|14|-|TRBD1
TGTGCCAGCAGTGACGGGGGGGGCAGGGGGGCCCAGCATTTT
CASSDGGGRGAQHF
>TRBV6-6|TRBJ2-7|15|-|-
TGTGCCAGCAGTTACTCGGCAGGGGAAAGCTACGAGCAGTACTTC
CASSYSAGESYEQYF
>TRBV6-1|TRBJ1-4|14|few|-
TGTGCCAGCAGCCTGGCTCCAACTAATGAAAAACTGTTTTTT
CASSLAPTNEKLFF
>TRBV2|TRBJ1-3|17|-|TRBD1
TGTGCCAGCAGTGAATCGGGGACAGGCGGCTCTGGAAACACCATATATTTT
CASSESGTGGSGNTIYF
>TRBV28|TRBJ2-7|15|few|-
TGTGCCAGCAATTCCCGAGGGTTGAGCTCCTACGAGCAGTACTTC
CASNSRGLSSYEQYF
>TRBV6-5|TRBJ2-7|15|few|TRBD1
TGTGCCAGCACCCCCGGGACAGGGGGGACTTACGAGCAGTACTTC
CASTPGTGGTYEQYF
>TRBV25-1|TRBJ2-5|13|few|-
TGTGCCAGCAGTGAATATGTCAAGAGATCCCAGTACTTC
CASSEYVKRSQYF
>TRBV11-1|TRBJ2-5|15|-|TRBD2
TGTGCCAGCAGCCTACAGGGACTAGCAGAGGAGACCCAGTACTTC
CASSLQGLAEETQYF
>TRBV27|TRBJ2-5|14|-|TRBD2
TGTGCCAGTAGAGCGGGGAGGTACCAAGAGACCCAGTACTTC
CASRAGRYQETQYF
>TRBV4-3|TRBJ2-3|15|-|TRBD2
TGCGCCAGCAGCCAAGATTCGACTAGCGGAGATACGCAGTATTTT
CASSQDSTSGDTQYF
>TRBV2|TRBJ2-5|15|-|TRBD2
TGTGCCAGCAGTGCTAGCGGGGGGGCCGAAGAGACCCAGTACTTC
CASSASGGAEETQYF
>TRBV9|TRBJ2-1|16|few|-
TGTGCCAGCAGCCCCTCGGTAGGGGGTTATGGCAATGAGCAGTTCTTC
CASSPSVGGYGNEQFF
>TRBV9|TRBJ2-7|18|-|TRBD1
TGTGCCAGCAGCCCTCACGAGTCACCGGGACAGGGTACCCACGAGCAGTACTTC
CASSPHESPGQGTHEQYF
>TRBV11-2|TRBJ2-7|12|-|-
TGTGCCAGCAGCCAAACAGGTTACGAGCAGTACTTC
CASSQTGYEQYF
>TRBV4-1|TRBJ1-1|19|-|TRBD1
TGCGCCAGCAGCCAAGATAGGACAGGGTTTTACGGACAAGGCACTGAAGCTTTCTTT
CASSQDRTGFYGQGTEAFF
>TRBV4-3|TRBJ2-1|16|-|TRBD1
TGCGCCAGCAGCCAGAATCCGGGACAGGGGGCCAATGAGCAGTTCTTC
CASSQNPGQGANEQFF
>TRBV15|TRBJ2-1|15|-|-
TGTGCCACCAGCAGAGGTCCCCCGCAGGGTAATGAGCAGTTCTTC
CATSRGPPQGNEQFF
>TRBV4-2|TRBJ2-3|16|-|-
TGTGCCAGCAGCCCCGTCGGAGCGATTGGTGCAGATACGCAGTATTTT
CASSPVGAIGADTQYF
>TRBV6-1|TRBJ1-3|13|-|TRBD1
TGTGCCATACAGACAGGGGTGGGAAACACCATATATTTT
CAIQTGVGNTIYF
>TRBV7-9|TRBJ2-7|16|-|TRBD1
TGTGCCAGCAGCTCTGTTTGGGGACAGGGATCCTACGAGCAGTACTTC
CASSSVWGQGSYEQYF
>TRBV7-2|TRBJ1-1|13|-|-
TGTGCCAGCAGCTTAGAACAGGGCGAACGGGCTTTCTTT
CASSLEQGERAFF
>TRBV13|TRBJ2-3|16|-|TRBD2
TGTGCCAGCAGCTCCGATAGGCGGGGGAGCACAGATACGCAGTATTTT
CASSSDRRGSTDTQYF
>TRBV6-5|TRBJ2-7|15|once|TRBD1
TGTGCCAGCAGCTCCACCGGGACAGGGGGCGGCGAGCAGTACTTC
CASSSTGTGGGEQYF
>TRBV5-1|TRBJ2-3|18|-|TRBD2
TGCGCCAGCAGCTTGCGTCTAGCGGGGGGGCAGGGCACAGATACGCAGTATTTT
CASSLRLAGGQGTDTQYF
>TRBV6-6|TRBJ1-1|14|once|-
TGTGCCAGCAGTGGAGGACAGATGAACACTGAAGCTTTCTTT
CASSGGQMNTEAFF